One and the same sample provided the 11 T cell receptor beta chains below, sequenced in a study of regulatory T cells in long-lasting Graves disease. TCR beta libraries were built with iRepertoire HTBI primers and Arm-PCR of CDR3 regions. TCRdb itself ran the multiplex PCR reads through MiXCR, one entry per CDR3 protein. Of fewer than 400,000 distinct CDR3 sequences listed, 15% to 20% were seen once; the top ten hold less than 45%. Time point reported: newly diagnosed GD, antithyroid drugs for less than 3 months. From PBMCs, RNA was extracted and then used to make the TCR library. The source material was peripheral blood mononuclear cells (PBMCs), sampled at new diagnosis, from a patient treated with antithyroid drugs. Receptors originate from a female donor with Graves disease.

This clonotype appeared many times. The chain uses TRBV6-1 and TRBJ2-3, with D perhaps TRBD2 (5 bases). From germline, CDR1 is MNHNS and CDR2 SASEGT. The V and J ends lost 6 bases and 0 bases respectively, with 16 bases between them. The CDR3 totals 16 residues. CDR3 sequence reads: CASSAVQRISTDTQYF. The DNA for the CDR3 is TGTGCCAGCAGCGCGGTCCAGCGGATTAGCACAGATACGCAGTATTTT.

The chain has TRBV9 and TRBJ2-7; D not certain. The length of the CDR3 is 13 residues. V gave up 3 bases and J gave up 0 bases, with 7 bases separating them. Germline CDR1 reads SGDLS; CDR2 reads YYNGEE. The CDR3 DNA reads as TGTGCCAGCAGCGACAGTGTCTCCTACGAGCAGTACTTC. Its translation is CASSDSVSYEQYF.

Many counts were recorded for this clonotype. This chain links TRBV18 with TRBJ2-5, with unresolved D. Looked up from germline, CDR1 is KGHSH and CDR2 is LQKENI. This CDR3 comprises 14 residues. The V end was cut by 0 bases, the J end by 2 bases, with 7 bases between. CDR3 sequence: CASSPPPTQETQYF. The DNA for the CDR3 is TGTGCCAGCTCACCACCTCCCACACAAGAGACCCAGTACTTC.

The table lists this clonotype with many counts. This sequence joins TRBV28 and TRBJ1-3; 8 positions agree with TRBD1. Germline lookup yields CDR1 MDHEN and CDR2 SYDVKM. J gave up 5 bases and V 5 bases, and 8 bases lay outside the gene matches. The CDR3 spans 15 residues. For the CDR3, the DNA is TGTGCCAGCAGTATAGACAGGGGCCCCCGAAACACCATATATTTT. It specifies CASSIDRGPRNTIYF.

There are many counts of this clonotype. The chain has TRBV27 and TRBJ1-2; D possibly corresponds to TRBD1 (6 bases). V lost 5 bases and J lost 8, with 15 bases in between. CDR3 size: 13 residues. Germline assignment: CDR1 MNHEY and CDR2 SMNVEV (reference sequence). The CDR3 DNA reads as TGTGCCAGCAGTCCTCGAGGGGGTCAGGGCTACACCTTC. This sequence encodes CASSPRGGQGYTF.

The table lists this clonotype with many counts. This chain connects TRBV10-1 to TRBJ2-3; TRBD1 agrees at 7 bases. J lost 10 bases, V lost 5 bases, and 12 bases had no gene match. The CDR3 covers 14 residues. CDR1 is WNHNN and CDR2 is SYGVQD in the germline V gene (reference sequence). This CDR3 is CASSFDRARLSQYF. CDR3 bases: TGCGCCAGCAGTTTTGACAGGGCGCGCTTGTCGCAGTATTTT.

The V gene is TRBV7-6, the J gene TRBJ2-7, with TRBD1 matching 10 bases. Germline V gives CDR1 SGHVS, CDR2 FNYEAQ. The V gene end was trimmed by 5 bases and the J gene end by 3 bases; junction bases not matched to a gene: 7. The CDR3 covers 15 residues. The CDR3 DNA is TGTGCCAGCAGCCCGGGACAGGGGATCCGCTACGAGCAGTACTTC. Translation: CASSPGQGIRYEQYF.

This clonotype showed up many times. V usage is TRBV30 and J usage is TRBJ1-4, with D possibly matching TRBD1 (6 bases). The V end lost 2 bases, the J end lost 7 bases, and 20 bases lay between the germline ends. The CDR3 covers 16 residues. The V gene's germline CDR1 is GTSNPN and CDR2 SVGIG (reference sequence). This CDR3 reads CAWSTGRTELSEKLFF. CDR3 bases: TGTGCCTGGAGTACCGGGAGGACAGAACTAAGTGAAAAACTGTTTTTT.

Ten or more counts support this clonotype. V and J are TRBV2 and TRBJ2-3; D unresolved. V lost 3 bases and J 3 bases, leaving 7 bases between the germline ends. The CDR3 runs 13 residues. Germline V gene lookup returns CDR1 SNHLY and CDR2 FYNNEI. CDR3 coding DNA: TGTGCCAGCAGTGATCGCCAAACAGATACGCAGTATTTT. Its protein product is CASSDRQTDTQYF.

This clonotype was detected ten times or more. J is TRBJ1-1 and V is TRBV6-2 or TRBV6-3, with TRBD1 as a possible D gene (5 bases). The germline V gene has CDR1 MNHEY and CDR2 SVGEGT. Trimming took off 5 bases at V and 3 bases at J, with 19 bases between the two ends. The CDR3 sequence is 16 residues long. In DNA, the CDR3 is TGTGCCAGCAGTGGGGGGGGTCTCGGAGTGGACACTGAAGCTTTCTTT. This gives the protein CASSGGGLGVDTEAFF.

This clonotype was observed many times. The genes are TRBV28 and TRBJ1-4; D possibly corresponds to TRBD1 (6 bases). Germline loops: CDR1 MDHEN, CDR2 SYDVKM. Trimming took 8 bases from V and 0 from J, leaving 16 bases between them. This CDR3 has 16 residues. The CDR3, as DNA: TGTGCCAGCGGAGACCGACAGGCTTCAACTAATGAAAAACTGTTTTTT. Its translation is CASGDRQASTNEKLFF. The variable domain in full, with the rest retrieved from reference TRBV28 and TRBJ1-4, is DVKVTQSSRYLVKRTGEKVFLECVQDMDHENMFWYRQDPGLGLRLIYFSYDVKMKEKGDIPEGYSVSREKKERFSLILESASTNQTSMYLCASGDRQASTNEKLFFGSGTQLSVL.